The rows below give T cell receptor beta chains drawn from one sample of a study of regulatory T cells in long-lasting Graves disease. From the multiplex PCR reads, TCRdb called clonotypes with MiXCR, one entry per CDR3 protein. The table shows more than 400,000 distinct CDR3 sequences, with roughly 17% occurring only once. These data were also filed under a second study, of T cells in Graves' hyperthyroidism and ophthalmopathy.

Sequenced here: peripheral blood mononuclear cells (PBMCs), sampled at new diagnosis, from a patient treated with antithyroid drugs. The receptors were gathered from a woman aged 25-40 years with Graves disease. Each CDR3 is given with its conserved first and last residue. A D gene is named only where the DNA matches it firmly. Not every row has a clone size; where given, it reads once, few, many or a size class.

V gene	D gene	clone size	J gene	CDR3 protein	CDR3 DNA
TRBV3-1	-	many	TRBJ1-2	CASSRAGQNYGYTF	TGTGCCAGCAGCCGGGCGGGCCAAAACTATGGCTACACCTTC
TRBV20-1	-	-	TRBJ1-2	CSAGGGGIFLMNYGYTF	TGCAGTGCCGGAGGGGGGGGAATATTCCTAATGAACTATGGCTACACCTTC
TRBV5-1	-	many	TRBJ1-1	CASSLDREFAEAFF	TGCGCCAGCAGCTTGGACAGGGAGTTCGCTGAAGCTTTCTTT
TRBV6-2/TRBV6-3	-	many	TRBJ2-3	CASSSIGESTDTQYF	TGTGCCAGCAGTTCCATCGGCGAGAGCACAGATACGCAGTATTTT
TRBV27	-	few	TRBJ1-5	CASSLSGRSTPQHF	TGTGCCAGCAGTTTATCGGGCAGGTCGACGCCCCAGCATTTT
TRBV5-1	TRBD1	many	TRBJ2-1	CASSRGQGLGEQFF	TGCGCCAGCAGCAGGGGACAGGGGCTCGGTGAGCAGTTCTTC
TRBV12-3/TRBV12-4	-	many	TRBJ2-7	CASTSPGQPYEQYF	TGTGCCAGCACCAGTCCGGGACAACCTTACGAGCAGTACTTC
TRBV18	TRBD1	few	TRBJ1-1	CASSKSGTVNTEAFF	TGTGCCAGCTCAAAATCCGGGACAGTGAACACTGAAGCTTTCTTT
TRBV7-8	-	few	TRBJ2-7	CASSLDPGAASYEQYF	TGTGCCAGCAGCTTAGACCCAGGGGCGGCCTCCTACGAGCAGTACTTC
TRBV12-3/TRBV12-4	TRBD2	many	TRBJ2-7	CASRTSGMPTYEQYF	TGTGCCAGCAGGACCAGCGGGATGCCTACCTACGAGCAGTACTTC
TRBV29-1	TRBD1	many	TRBJ1-1	CSVTTGGTEAFF	TGCAGCGTAACGACAGGGGGCACTGAAGCTTTCTTT
TRBV28	-	few	TRBJ2-3	CASSFFRNPDTQYF	TGTGCCAGCAGTTTTTTCAGGAACCCAGATACGCAGTATTTT
TRBV10-2	-	few	TRBJ2-1	CASSDQTVSYNEQFF	TGCGCCAGCAGTGACCAAACCGTGTCCTACAATGAGCAGTTCTTC
TRBV13	TRBD1	-	TRBJ1-1	CASSLVGTAMNTEAFF	TGTGCCAGCAGCTTAGTCGGGACAGCAATGAACACTGAAGCTTTCTTT
TRBV4-1	-	-	TRBJ1-1	CASSQGGAEAFF	TGCGCCAGCAGCCAGGGTGGGGCTGAAGCTTTCTTT
TRBV20-1	-	many	TRBJ2-4	CSAPLTGWGQYF	TGCAGTGCTCCCCTTACGGGATGGGGTCAGTACTTC
TRBV20-1	-	many	TRBJ1-1	CSARVEGLNTEAFF	TGCAGTGCTAGAGTGGAGGGCCTGAACACTGAAGCTTTCTTT
TRBV14	-	many	TRBJ1-2	CASSQGGFYGYTF	TGTGCCAGCAGCCAAGGTGGATTTTATGGCTACACCTTC
TRBV29-1	TRBD1	-	TRBJ2-1	CSGGPTGARGNEQFF	TGCAGCGGCGGACCTACAGGGGCCCGAGGCAATGAGCAGTTCTTC
TRBV10-3	TRBD1	many	TRBJ2-2	CAIRGTAAGELFF	TGTGCCATCAGGGGGACAGCGGCCGGGGAGCTGTTTTTT
TRBV7-9	TRBD2	few	TRBJ2-1	CASSDTGTSGRAAGYNEQFF	TGTGCCAGCAGCGACACCGGGACTAGCGGGAGGGCCGCGGGCTACAATGAGCAGTTCTTC
TRBV27	-	many	TRBJ2-3	CASSYPMGDTQYF	TGTGCCAGCAGTTATCCCATGGGAGATACGCAGTATTTT
TRBV19	-	-	TRBJ1-1	CASSPRTELYTEAFF	TGTGCCAGTAGTCCCCGGACAGAATTATACACTGAAGCTTTCTTT
TRBV6-1	-	-	TRBJ1-1	CASSGGGFEAFF	TGTGCCAGCAGCGGAGGGGGGTTTGAAGCTTTCTTT
TRBV29-1	-	-	TRBJ2-6	CSVVAGANVLTF	TGCAGCGTGGTCGCTGGGGCCAACGTCCTGACTTTC
TRBV27	-	many	TRBJ2-2	CASSPQSGGVHTGELFF	TGTGCCAGCAGTCCACAGAGCGGCGGGGTCCACACCGGGGAGCTGTTTTTT
TRBV5-1	-	-	TRBJ2-1	CASSLGGDSRYNEQFF	TGCGCCAGCAGCTTGGGAGGGGACTCCCGCTACAATGAGCAGTTCTTC
TRBV6-5	-	-	TRBJ1-5	CASSYSASTGQPQHF	TGTGCCAGCAGTTACTCGGCCTCAACGGGGCAGCCCCAGCATTTT
TRBV28	TRBD2	many	TRBJ2-1	CASGSGGSYNEQFF	TGTGCCAGCGGTTCGGGGGGATCCTACAATGAGCAGTTCTTC
TRBV6-2/TRBV6-3	TRBD1	-	TRBJ1-1	CASSYSNGQGAGTEAFF	TGTGCCAGCAGTTACTCGAACGGACAGGGGGCCGGGACTGAAGCTTTCTTT
TRBV6-2/TRBV6-3	-	many	TRBJ2-5	CASSSGREQETQYF	TGTGCCAGCAGTTCCGGCCGGGAACAAGAGACCCAGTACTTC
TRBV11-2	-	-	TRBJ1-6	CASSLHSDSPLHF	TGTGCCAGCAGCTTACATAGCGATTCACCCCTCCACTTT
TRBV2	TRBD1	many	TRBJ2-1	CASSPVGQGAHYEQFF	TGTGCCAGCAGTCCTGTCGGACAGGGGGCGCACTATGAGCAGTTCTTC
TRBV5-1	-	many	TRBJ2-3	CASSPKGLGFDTQYF	TGCGCCAGCAGCCCGAAGGGACTGGGGTTCGATACGCAGTATTTT
TRBV6-1	-	many	TRBJ2-1	CASIRWGYNEQFF	TGTGCCAGCATCAGGTGGGGCTACAATGAGCAGTTCTTC